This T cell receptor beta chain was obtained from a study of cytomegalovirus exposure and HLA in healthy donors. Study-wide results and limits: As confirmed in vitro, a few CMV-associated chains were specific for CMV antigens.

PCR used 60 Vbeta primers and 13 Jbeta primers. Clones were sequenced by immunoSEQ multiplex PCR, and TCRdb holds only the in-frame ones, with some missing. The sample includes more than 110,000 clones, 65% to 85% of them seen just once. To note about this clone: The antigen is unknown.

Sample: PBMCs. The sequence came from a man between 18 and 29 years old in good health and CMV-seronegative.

CDR3 in amino acids: CASSLGGPSGYTF. CDR3 nucleotides: TGTGCCAGCAGTTTAGGGGGCCCATCGGGCTACACCTTC. This sequence joins TRBV27 and TRBJ1-2, with D possibly being TRBD1 (6 bases). This CDR3 is 13 amino acids long. V was cut by 2 bases and J by 8 bases, with 12 bases left in between. Germline lookup yields CDR1 MNHEY and CDR2 SMNVEV (reference sequence).